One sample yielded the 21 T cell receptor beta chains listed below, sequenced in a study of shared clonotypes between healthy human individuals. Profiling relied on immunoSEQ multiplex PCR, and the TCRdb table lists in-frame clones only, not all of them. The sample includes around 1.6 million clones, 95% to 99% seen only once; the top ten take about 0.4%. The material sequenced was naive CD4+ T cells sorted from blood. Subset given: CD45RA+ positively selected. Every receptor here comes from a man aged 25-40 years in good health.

The CDR3 coding sequence is TGTGCCTGGAGTAAAGTAGGGAATCAGCCCCAGCATTTT. Its protein is CAWSKVGNQPQHF. The chain recombines TRBV30 with TRBJ1-5; D is uncertain. V was pared by 2 bases and J by 4 bases, with 9 bases between. Germline V gene data show CDR1 as GTSNPN and CDR2 as SVGIG (reference sequence). The CDR3 covers 13 residues.

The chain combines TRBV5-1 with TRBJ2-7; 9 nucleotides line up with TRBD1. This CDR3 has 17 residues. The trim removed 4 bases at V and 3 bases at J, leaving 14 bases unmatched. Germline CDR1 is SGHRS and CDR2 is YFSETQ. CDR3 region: CASSGAGTGFRNYEQYF. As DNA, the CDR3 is TGCGCCAGCAGCGGGGCCGGGACAGGGTTTCGGAACTACGAGCAGTACTTC.

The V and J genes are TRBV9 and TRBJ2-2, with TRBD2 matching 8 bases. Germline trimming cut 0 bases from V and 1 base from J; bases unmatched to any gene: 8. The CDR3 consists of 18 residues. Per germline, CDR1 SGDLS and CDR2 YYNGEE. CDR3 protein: CASSVVPLAGQNTGELFF. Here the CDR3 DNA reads TGTGCCAGCAGCGTAGTCCCCCTAGCGGGCCAGAACACCGGGGAGCTGTTTTTT.

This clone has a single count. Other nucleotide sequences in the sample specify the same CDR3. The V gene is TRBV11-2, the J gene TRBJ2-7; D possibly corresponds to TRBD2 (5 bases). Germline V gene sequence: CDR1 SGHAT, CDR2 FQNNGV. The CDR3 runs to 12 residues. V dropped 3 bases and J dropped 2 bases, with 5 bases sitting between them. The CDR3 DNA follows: TGTGCCAGCAGCTTGGGAGCCTACGAGCAGTACTTC. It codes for CASSLGAYEQYF.

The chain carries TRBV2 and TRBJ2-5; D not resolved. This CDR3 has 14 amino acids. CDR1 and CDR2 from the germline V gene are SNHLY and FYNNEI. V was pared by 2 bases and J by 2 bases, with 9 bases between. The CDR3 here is CASSELRLQETQYF. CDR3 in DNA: TGTGCCAGCAGTGAACTCCGTTTACAAGAGACCCAGTACTTC.

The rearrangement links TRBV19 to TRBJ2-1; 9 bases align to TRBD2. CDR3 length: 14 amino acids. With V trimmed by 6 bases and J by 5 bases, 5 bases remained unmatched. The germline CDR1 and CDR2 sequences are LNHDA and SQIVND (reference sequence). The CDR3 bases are TGTGCCAGTAGCCGGGGCGGGAGGGACAATGAGCAGTTCTTC. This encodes CASSRGGRDNEQFF.

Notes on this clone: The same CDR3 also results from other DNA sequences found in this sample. CDR3 residues: CASSPGASTDTQYF. The CDR3 DNA reads TGTGCCAGCTCACCAGGGGCGAGCACAGATACGCAGTATTTT. The rearrangement uses TRBV18 and TRBJ2-3; D is possibly TRBD1 (5 bases). Germline CDR1 KGHSH, CDR2 LQKENI. The CDR3 length is 14 residues. V was pared by 2 bases and J by 0 bases, with 6 bases between.

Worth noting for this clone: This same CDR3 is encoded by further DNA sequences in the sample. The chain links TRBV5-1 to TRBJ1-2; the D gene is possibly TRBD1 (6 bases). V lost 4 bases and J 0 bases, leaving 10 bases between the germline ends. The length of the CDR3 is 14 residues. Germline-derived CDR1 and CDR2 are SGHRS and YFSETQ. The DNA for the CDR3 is TGCGCCAGCAGCCCTACAGGGACTAACTATGGCTACACCTTC. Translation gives CASSPTGTNYGYTF.

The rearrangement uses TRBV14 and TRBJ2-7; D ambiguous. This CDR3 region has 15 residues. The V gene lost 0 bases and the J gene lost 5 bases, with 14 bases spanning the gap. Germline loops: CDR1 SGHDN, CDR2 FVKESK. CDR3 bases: TGTGCCAGCAGCCAAGATTGGCTAGGTTGGGACGAGCAGTACTTC. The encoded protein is CASSQDWLGWDEQYF.

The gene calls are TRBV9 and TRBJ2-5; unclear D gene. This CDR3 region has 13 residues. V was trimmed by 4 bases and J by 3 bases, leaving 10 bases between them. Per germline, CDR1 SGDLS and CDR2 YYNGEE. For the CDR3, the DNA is TGTGCCAGCAGCTCGCGCAGAGAAGAGACCCAGTACTTC. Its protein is CASSSRREETQYF.

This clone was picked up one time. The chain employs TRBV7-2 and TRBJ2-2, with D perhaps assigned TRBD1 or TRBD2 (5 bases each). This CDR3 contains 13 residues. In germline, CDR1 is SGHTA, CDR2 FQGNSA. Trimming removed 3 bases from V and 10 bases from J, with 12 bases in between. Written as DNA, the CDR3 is TGTGCCAGCAGCTTCCGGGACCCTCCGGAGCTGTTTTTT. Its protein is CASSFRDPPELFF.

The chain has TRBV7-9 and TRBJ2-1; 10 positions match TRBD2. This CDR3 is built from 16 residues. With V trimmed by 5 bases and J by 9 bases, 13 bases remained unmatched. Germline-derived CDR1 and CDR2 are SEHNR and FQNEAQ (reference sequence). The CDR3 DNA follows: TGTGCCAGCAGCGAGGTGGGGACTAGCGAGGTGGGTGAGCAGTTCTTC. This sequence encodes CASSEVGTSEVGEQFF.

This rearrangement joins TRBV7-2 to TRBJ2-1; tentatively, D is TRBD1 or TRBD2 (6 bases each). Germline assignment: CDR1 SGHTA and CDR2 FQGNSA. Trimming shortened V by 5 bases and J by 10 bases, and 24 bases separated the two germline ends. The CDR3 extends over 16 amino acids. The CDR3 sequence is CASSRRRTLGGWEQFF. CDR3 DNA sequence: TGTGCCAGCAGCAGACGGAGGACACTCGGGGGCTGGGAGCAGTTCTTC.

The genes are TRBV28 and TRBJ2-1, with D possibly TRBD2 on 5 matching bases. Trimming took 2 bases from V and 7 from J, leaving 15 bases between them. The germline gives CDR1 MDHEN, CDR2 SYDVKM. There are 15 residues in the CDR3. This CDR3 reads CASSLRPFPGNEQFF. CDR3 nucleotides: TGTGCCAGCAGTTTACGTCCCTTCCCGGGAAATGAGCAGTTCTTC.

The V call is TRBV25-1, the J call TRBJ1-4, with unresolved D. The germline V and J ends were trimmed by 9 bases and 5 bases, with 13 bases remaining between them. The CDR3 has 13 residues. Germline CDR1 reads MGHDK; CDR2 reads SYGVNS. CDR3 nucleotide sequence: TGTGCCAGAAGGGAGGGCCTAAATGAAAAACTGTTTTTT. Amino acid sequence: CARREGLNEKLFF.

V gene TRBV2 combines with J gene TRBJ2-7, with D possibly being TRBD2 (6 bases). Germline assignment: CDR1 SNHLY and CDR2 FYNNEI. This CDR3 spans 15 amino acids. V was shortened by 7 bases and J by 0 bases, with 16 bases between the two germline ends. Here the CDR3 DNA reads TGTGCCAGCATCCCGACTTGGGAGGACTCCTACGAGCAGTACTTC. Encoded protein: CASIPTWEDSYEQYF.

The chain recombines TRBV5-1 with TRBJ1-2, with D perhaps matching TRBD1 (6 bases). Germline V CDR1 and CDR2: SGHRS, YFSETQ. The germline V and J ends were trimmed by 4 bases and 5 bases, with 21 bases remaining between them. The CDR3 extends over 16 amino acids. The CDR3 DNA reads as TGCGCCAGCAGCCCTGAAGTTCGGGGGGGCTCGTATGGCTACACCTTC. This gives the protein CASSPEVRGGSYGYTF.

The CDR3 bases are TGCAGCGTTGCCAATTATGTAGAGCAGTTCTTC. Encoded protein: CSVANYVEQFF. This chain uses TRBV29-1 with TRBJ2-1; the D is unclear. Germline V gene data show CDR1 as SQVTM and CDR2 as ANQGSEA. This CDR3 has 11 residues. The germline V and J ends were trimmed by 4 bases and 10 bases, with 11 bases remaining between them.

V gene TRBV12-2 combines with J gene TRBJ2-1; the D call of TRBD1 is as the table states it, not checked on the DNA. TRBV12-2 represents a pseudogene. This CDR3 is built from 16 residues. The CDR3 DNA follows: TGTGCAAGTCGCTCCGCACAGGGAAGGTGCTACAATGAGCAGTTCTTC. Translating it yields CASRSAQGRCYNEQFF.

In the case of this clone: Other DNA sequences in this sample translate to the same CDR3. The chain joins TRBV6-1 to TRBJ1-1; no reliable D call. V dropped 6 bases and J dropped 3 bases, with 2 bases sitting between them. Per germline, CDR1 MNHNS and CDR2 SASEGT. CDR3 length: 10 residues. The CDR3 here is CASRDTEAFF. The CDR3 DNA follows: TGTGCCAGCAGAGACACTGAAGCTTTCTTT.

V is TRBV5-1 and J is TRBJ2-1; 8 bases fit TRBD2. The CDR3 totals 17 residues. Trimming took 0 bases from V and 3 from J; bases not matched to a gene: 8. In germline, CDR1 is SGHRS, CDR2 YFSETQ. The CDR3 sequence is CASSLGVTGTSYNEQFF. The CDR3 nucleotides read TGCGCCAGCAGCTTGGGCGTTACAGGGACTAGCTACAATGAGCAGTTCTTC.